Listed below are T cell receptor beta chains from one sample, sequenced in a study of CD8 T cells in Susac syndrome. TCRdb passed the immunoSEQ multiplex PCR reads through MiXCR, listing each CDR3 protein once. The table has around 100,000 distinct CDR3 sequences, 95% seen once. The specimen sequenced was CD8+ T cells from PBMCs. The receptor set was obtained from a human donor with Susac syndrome. Each CDR3 is given with its conserved first and last residue. A D gene is named only where the DNA matches it firmly. Size tells how often a clone was seen (once, few, many) or the class of an expanded clone, and some rows leave it out.

TRBV5-1,.,TRBJ2-7,once,TGCGCCAGCAGCTCCCGGACAGTACGTTACGAGCAGTACTTC,CASSSRTVRYEQYF
TRBV4-1,.,TRBJ2-7,.,TGCGCCAGCAGCCAACTTGGACTTGCCTCCTACGAGCAGTACTTC,CASSQLGLASYEQYF
TRBV7-3,.,TRBJ2-5,.,TGTGCCAGCAGCCTTGGAGGGGGCTCGGAGACCCAGTACTTC,CASSLGGGSETQYF
TRBV29-1,.,TRBJ2-4,.,TGCAGCGCCGGACTTGCCAAAAACATTCAGTACTTC,CSAGLAKNIQYF
TRBV3-1,.,TRBJ2-1,.,TGTGCCAGCAGCCCCGACCCCGTGACGGAGCAGTTCTTC,CASSPDPVTEQFF
TRBV7-8,TRBD2,TRBJ2-1,.,TGTGCCAGCAGCCCTACCTTGACTAGCGGGGGGCGCGGTGAGCAGTTCTTC,CASSPTLTSGGRGEQFF
TRBV7-9,.,TRBJ1-1,.,TGTGCCAGCAGCAATCCCGAGGGCTCGAACACTGAAGCTTTCTTT,CASSNPEGSNTEAFF
TRBV11-3,.,TRBJ2-2,.,TGTGCCAGCAGCTCCAGGGGCGGGGAGCTGTTTTTT,CASSSRGGELFF
TRBV6-2/TRBV6-3,.,TRBJ2-2,.,TGTGCCAGCAGTTCAGGGTTGTATAGCACCGGGGAGCTGTTTTTT,CASSSGLYSTGELFF
TRBV4-1,.,TRBJ2-2,.,TGCGCCAGCAGGGGACCCGCGAACACCGGGGAGCTGTTTTTT,CASRGPANTGELFF
TRBV11-2,TRBD1,TRBJ2-7,.,TGTGCCAGCAGCTTTTCCGGACAGGCCACCTACGAGCAGTACTTC,CASSFSGQATYEQYF
TRBV5-6,.,TRBJ1-1,.,TGTGCCAGCAGCCCGGGGGGGCAGAACACTGAAGCTTTCTTT,CASSPGGQNTEAFF
TRBV5-1,TRBD2,TRBJ2-5,.,TGCGCCAGCAGCTTCCCCTCGACGGGGGGGTACCAAGAGACCCAGTACTTC,CASSFPSTGGYQETQYF
TRBV6-5,TRBD1,TRBJ2-5,.,TGTGCCAGCAGTTACGACAGGGTTAGGGCCCAGTACTTC,CASSYDRVRAQYF
TRBV29-1,.,TRBJ2-1,.,TGCAGCGTTGGGTTCGGGTCCCATGAGCAGTTCTTC,CSVGFGSHEQFF
TRBV7-9,.,TRBJ1-1,.,TGTGCCAGCAGCTTTCAAAGGACGACCGAAAGTGAAGCTTTCTTT,CASSFQRTTESEAFF
TRBV13,.,TRBJ2-5,.,TGTGCCAGCAGCCCCCGGGACTACCAAGAGACCCAGTACTTC,CASSPRDYQETQYF
TRBV28,.,TRBJ2-1,.,TGTGCCAGCAGTTTCGACAGCTTTTACTCCTACAATGAGCAGTTCTTC,CASSFDSFYSYNEQFF
TRBV29-1,.,TRBJ2-2,.,TGCAGCGTTGAAAGGGGCAGGAACACCGGGGAGCTGTTTTTT,CSVERGRNTGELFF
TRBV19,.,TRBJ2-7,once,TGTGCCAGTAGTCGGGCCGATGCCTACGAGCAGTACTTC,CASSRADAYEQYF
TRBV5-6,.,TRBJ2-1,once,TGTGCCAGCAGCCCCTCTCCGACGGAATACTCCTACAATGAGCAGTTCTTC,CASSPSPTEYSYNEQFF
TRBV29-1,TRBD2,TRBJ2-1,.,TGCAGCGTTCTAAAACTAGCGGGAAGGGCCTACAATGAGCAGTTCTTC,CSVLKLAGRAYNEQFF
TRBV20-1,.,TRBJ2-3,.,TGCAGTGCTTACCCCGGGCGGTCATCAGATACGCAGTATTTT,CSAYPGRSSDTQYF
TRBV29-1,.,TRBJ2-1,.,TGCAGCGTTTCGGTAGCCTACAATGAGCAGTTCTTC,CSVSVAYNEQFF
TRBV5-5,.,TRBJ2-3,.,TGTGCCAGCAGCCCGGAGGGCCTGGGCACAGATACGCAGTATTTT,CASSPEGLGTDTQYF
TRBV20-1,TRBD2,TRBJ2-5,.,TGCAGTGCTCACCCGACTAGCGGGGCTTTGTTGACCCAGTACTTC,CSAHPTSGALLTQYF
TRBV20-1,.,TRBJ2-5,.,TGCAGTGCTAGAGGGGAAGGGGAGGAAGAGACCCAGTACTTC,CSARGEGEEETQYF
TRBV29-1,TRBD2,TRBJ2-7,.,TGCAGCGTTCCGGGACTAGCGGGAGGAGAATACGAGCAGTACTTC,CSVPGLAGGEYEQYF
TRBV20-1,.,TRBJ2-7,.,TGCAGTGCTAGGGACATCTCCTACGAGCAGTACTTC,CSARDISYEQYF
TRBV12-3/TRBV12-4,.,TRBJ2-1,.,TGTGCCAGCAGCCCCAACCCGGTGGATGAGCAGTTCTTC,CASSPNPVDEQFF
TRBV29-1,.,TRBJ2-6,.,TGCAGCGTCGAACAGGGCTCTGGGGCCAACGTCCTGACTTTC,CSVEQGSGANVLTF
TRBV20-1,TRBD1,TRBJ2-1,.,TGCAGTGCTTCGGGCCCCGGGACAGGCATGAGCTCCTACAATGAGCAGTTCTTC,CSASGPGTGMSSYNEQFF
TRBV6-5,.,TRBJ2-5,once,TGTGCCAGCAGTTACCAATTCAGGGGAGGAGAGACCCAGTACTTC,CASSYQFRGGETQYF
TRBV19,.,TRBJ1-1,.,TGTGCCAGTAGTCCATCGACAGGTTATGCTGAAGCTTTCTTT,CASSPSTGYAEAFF
TRBV18,.,TRBJ1-5,.,TGTGCCAGCTCGTACACCGGGGCCCGCAATCAGCCCCAGCATTTT,CASSYTGARNQPQHF
TRBV18,.,TRBJ2-3,.,TGTGCCAGCTCACCAATCCCGCTCCGCACAGATACGCAGTATTTT,CASSPIPLRTDTQYF
TRBV2,.,TRBJ1-5,once,TGTGCCAGCAGTGATGACTGGCCCCAGCATTTT,CASSDDWPQHF
TRBV18,.,TRBJ2-5,.,TGTGCCAGCTCACCAATAGTGGCCGGGCCCCGAGAGACCCAGTACTTC,CASSPIVAGPRETQYF
TRBV12-3/TRBV12-4,.,TRBJ2-2,.,TGTGCCAGCGGTTTCACCGGGGAGCTGTTTTTT,CASGFTGELFF